This T cell receptor beta chain was profiled in a study of blood T cell repertoires in COVID-19. Study overall: PBMCs, B-cell-depleted T cells, or T cells were the source of the cDNA or gDNA that made up the material.

The germline V gene has CDR1 DFQATT and CDR2 SNEGSKA (reference sequence). The germline V and J ends were trimmed by 3 bases and 5 bases, with 9 bases remaining between them. There are 12 residues in the CDR3. Per the study methods: Researchers report that nucleated cell counts were estimated from reference gene primer amplification. The table came from immunoSEQ multiplex PCR; TCRdb's copy has only in-frame clones and leaves some out. V and J calls and clone size are those listed in that table; D and trimming were worked out from the DNA. The sample contains more than 95,000 clones, around 78% of which appear only once.

The TCR comes from a man aged 25-45 years with acute or convalescent COVID-19. The chain has TRBV20-1 and TRBJ2-3; D may be TRBD2 (5 bases). The specimen was peripheral blood. The CDR3 nucleotides read TGCAGTGCTAGTTTGGGAGAAGATACGCAGTATTTT. Encoded protein: CSASLGEDTQYF.